This T cell receptor beta chain was recovered during a study of T cell responses to AZD1222 COVID-19 vaccine (dated by TCRdb to the early 2020s). Study-wide context: A total of approximately 240 trial participants underwent TCR sequencing, of whom 207 received two doses of AZD1222 and 26 received two doses of the MenACWY control vaccine. Trial participants were enrolled into age subgroups of 18-55, 56-69 and 70-plus years, which contained 148, 28 and 57 TCR-sequenced participants, respectively. Broad study findings and their caveats: Because no samples from the day 14 peak response were available, repertoires could be characterized only after the peak T cell response. The whole spike protein was spanned by vaccine-associated CD4 TCRs, and dominant responses were seen in regions 160-218 and 743-854. Conclusions about previously exposed vaccinees were limited because only a handful of AZD1222 recipients were SARS-CoV-2 seropositive at baseline. Participants were mostly white British and included more females than males, and it was suggested by the authors that clonal diversity may have been underestimated. Reportedly, close to half of the unique spike-specific TCRs recognized epitopes lying outside the regions that are mutated in the B.1.351 and B.1.1.7 variants. Spike-specific TCR breadth and depth rose significantly after two AZD1222 doses compared with day 0 and with MenACWY recipients. The 56-69-year group was small, and its depth increase did not reach significance, likely because of low power.

The CDR3 regions of human TCRbeta chains were analyzed by immunosequencing. The published analysis was carried out like this. TCRs in the repertoires were matched against a reference library of SARS-CoV-2-specific TCRs that had been generated with the MIRA antigen-specificity platform. Breadth was defined as the fraction of unique TCRs that were SARS-CoV-2-associated. Depth was defined as the fraction of total T cells that were SARS-CoV-2-associated. Using the MIRA data, every spike-specific TCR was mapped to the spike region that the TCR reacted to and assigned to either a CD4 or a CD8 class. Log10-transformed breadth and depth values were compared by one-way ANOVA with Sidak's multiple comparisons tests. TCRdb carries this immuneACCESS record with in-frame sequences only. Its versions omit some clonotypes, under half of them owing to an unresolved V gene in the studies checked, with the rest unexplained. V and J calls plus clone size are reproduced from that table; the DNA served to infer D and trimming. For this sample there are roughly 120,000 clones; roughly 89% appear just once. The ten largest clones take up 6% to 8.5% of the sample.

There are 16 amino acids in the CDR3, from cysteine to phenylalanine inclusive. Just the 48-base CDR3 DNA is kept, in frame starting at base 1. Trimming removed 0 bases from V and 5 bases from J, leaving 16 bases between the germline ends. The germline V gene sets CDR1 to LGHNT and CDR2 to FRNRAP. The sample's time point label, in plain terms: about 28 days (+/-7) after the second vaccine dose. Because spike-specific TCR depth and breadth did not differ between the two schedules, AZD1222 recipients who got a second dose at roughly 4 weeks were pooled with those who got a second dose at roughly 12 weeks. Vaccinee samples were obtained from the UK trials COV001 and COV002, which included a single-blind randomized controlled phase 2/3 trial of AZD1222 (ChAdOx1 nCoV-19) in healthy adults. Trial participant PBMC samples were collected at day 0 and day 28 after the second dose for TCRbeta chain sequencing.

About this clone: Its specific antigen is unknown. Within one base of it there is no much larger clone, and no base qualities were kept.

The sequencing used peripheral blood, collected 28 days after the second AZD1222 dose. The chain employs TRBV12-5 and TRBJ1-2, with TRBD1 tentatively as D gene (5 bases match). The clonotype comes from an adult who received the AZD1222 COVID-19 vaccine. The CDR3 loop reads CASGLVPTGTWYGYTF. The nucleotides are TGTGCTAGTGGTTTGGTACCCACAGGCACCTGGTATGGCTACACCTTC.